The 22 T cell receptor beta chains given below trace back to one sample, sequenced in a study of beta chain features in type 1 diabetes. Reverse transcription of all isolated RNA meant that expressed TCRB transcripts were sequenced. Sequencing used immunoSEQ multiplex PCR; TCRdb keeps in-frame clones, though not all of them. The data contain about 180,000 clones, 10% to 15% of them singletons. The sequencing sample was made of central memory CD4+ T cells from blood. The receptors here all came from a woman aged 18-35 years in good health.

The chain recombines TRBV18 with TRBJ2-7; TRBD1 matches 8 bases. The germline CDR1 and CDR2 sequences are KGHSH and LQKENI. The CDR3 sequence is 13 residues long. J lost 3 bases, V lost 4 bases, and 2 bases had no gene match. CDR3 sequence reads: CASSLGQDYEQYF. The CDR3, as DNA: TGTGCCAGCTCACTGGGACAGGACTACGAGCAGTACTTC.

This clone was observed a handful of times. The CDR3 sequence: CASSQDGGQGSLSGANVLTF. CDR3 DNA sequence: TGCGCCAGCAGCCAAGACGGAGGACAGGGGTCCCTCTCTGGGGCCAACGTCCTGACTTTC. This chain uses TRBV4-1 with TRBJ2-6, with 9 bases aligning to TRBD1. Germline V gives CDR1 MGHRA, CDR2 YSYEKL. Trimming removed 0 bases from V and 0 bases from J; junction bases left unmatched: 9. The CDR3 extends over 20 amino acids.

The table lists this clone with a few counts. The same CDR3 is also encoded by other DNA sequences in this sample. The gene calls are TRBV30 and TRBJ2-7; TRBD1 might be the D (5 bases). The CDR3 consists of 12 residues. Per the germline V gene, CDR1 is GTSNPN and CDR2 is SVGIG (reference sequence). Trimming stripped 0 bases from V and 4 bases from J, with 7 bases between. The chain's CDR3 is CAWSVRGYEQYF. CDR3 DNA: TGTGCCTGGAGTGTAAGGGGTTACGAGCAGTACTTC.

The rearrangement links TRBV28 to TRBJ1-5; 8 bases are shared with TRBD1. The CDR3 spans 18 residues. CDR1 is MDHEN, CDR2 SYDVKM, per germline. V shed 5 bases, J shed 3 bases, and the junction held 15 bases outside the gene matches. The CDR3 DNA sequence: TGTGCCAGCAGTCCCCTGGACAGGGCCCGAAATCCCAATCAGCCCCAGCATTTT. It encodes CASSPLDRARNPNQPQHF.

This clone was seen only a few times. The chain carries TRBV30 and TRBJ1-5, with 8 bases matching TRBD1. CDR1 is GTSNPN and CDR2 is SVGIG in the germline V gene (reference sequence). The J segment lost 7 bases and the V segment lost 4 bases, leaving 6 bases of the junction unmatched. The CDR3 is 13 amino acids. The CDR3 coding sequence is TGTGCCTGGACAGGGGGCGCCGGGCAGCCCCAGCATTTT. It encodes CAWTGGAGQPQHF.

CDR3 sequence reads: CSVRTGEQYF. CDR3 DNA: TGCAGCGTCCGGACAGGGGAGCAGTACTTC. The chain couples TRBV29-1 to TRBJ2-7, with 8 bases fitting TRBD1. This CDR3 is 10 amino acids long. Germline V CDR1 and CDR2: SQVTM, ANQGSEA. The V gene end was trimmed by 6 bases and the J gene end by 7 bases; junction bases not matched to a gene: 2.

This clone was counted between two and nine times. The chain combines TRBV28 with TRBJ1-2; D perhaps matches TRBD1 (6 bases). Germline-derived CDR1 and CDR2 are MDHEN and SYDVKM. Trimming shortened V by 5 bases and J by 4 bases, and 17 bases separated the two germline ends. This CDR3 comprises 15 residues. The CDR3 loop is CASSASTGLSYGYTF. The CDR3, as DNA: TGTGCCAGCAGTGCCTCGACAGGCCTAAGCTATGGCTACACCTTC.

This chain connects TRBV4-3 to TRBJ2-6, with no clear D. The V and J ends lost 0 bases and 0 bases respectively, with 3 bases between them. The CDR3 length is 15 residues. The V gene's germline CDR1 is LGHNA and CDR2 YSLEER. The CDR3 region has the DNA TGCGCCAGCAGCCAAGAATACTCTGGGGCCAACGTCCTGACTTTC. Translating gives CASSQEYSGANVLTF.

This chain links TRBV19 with TRBJ2-5, with TRBD1 identical over 8 bases. Trimming took 11 bases from V and 4 from J; bases not matched to a gene: 9. The CDR3 length is 13 residues. The germline gives CDR1 LNHDA, CDR2 SQIVND (reference sequence). The CDR3 loop is CACSRGLRETQYF. CDR3 in DNA: TGTGCCTGCAGCAGGGGGCTAAGAGAGACCCAGTACTTC.

This clone was counted a few times. The CDR3 loop is CASSLSRGDEQFF. The CDR3 region has the DNA TGCGCCAGCAGCTTGAGCCGGGGGGATGAGCAGTTCTTC. The chain carries TRBV5-1 and TRBJ2-1, with 7 bases fitting TRBD2. This CDR3 is built from 13 residues. V was clipped by 1 base and J by 8 bases; unmatched bases: 3. Germline V CDR1 and CDR2: SGHRS, YFSETQ.

This clone was detected once. CDR3 sequence reads: CASSYLGQVNYGYTF. CDR3 in DNA: TGTGCCAGCAGTTACTTGGGACAGGTGAACTATGGCTACACCTTC. The genes are TRBV6-6 and TRBJ1-2; 8 nucleotides align to TRBD1. Germline CDR1 MNHNY, CDR2 SVGAGI (reference sequence). CDR3 length: 15 residues. The V segment lost 1 base and the J segment 2 bases; nucleotides outside the gene matches: 3.

The chain couples TRBV5-6 to TRBJ2-4, with TRBD2 matching over 12 bases. Germline lookup yields CDR1 SGHDT and CDR2 YYEEEE. There are 14 residues in the CDR3. V lost 4 bases and J lost 7; bases outside the gene matches: 3. The CDR3 here is CASSLAGGQNIQYF. CDR3 nucleotides: TGTGCCAGCAGCCTAGCGGGAGGGCAGAACATTCAGTACTTC. Combining the CDR3 with reference TRBV5-6 and TRBJ2-4 gives the whole variable domain DAGVTQSPTHLIKTRGQQVTLRCSPKSGHDTVSWYQQALGQGPQFIFQYYEEEERQRGNFPDRFSGHQFPNYSSELNVNALLLGDSALYLCASSLAGGQNIQYFGAGTRLSVL.

The V and J genes are TRBV29-1 and TRBJ2-3; D is uncertain. Deletions cut 4 bases from V and 6 bases from J, with 8 bases between. CDR3 length: 11 residues. Germline CDR1 is SQVTM and CDR2 is ANQGSEA. The chain's CDR3 is CSVAHGDTQYF. For the CDR3, the DNA is TGCAGCGTTGCACACGGGGATACGCAGTATTTT.

In its sample, this clone was seen a few times. The chain recombines TRBV30 with TRBJ2-1, with 10 bases identical to TRBD2. Germline trimming cut 0 bases from V and 8 bases from J; bases unmatched to any gene: 4. The CDR3 has 14 amino acids. Germline assignment: CDR1 GTSNPN and CDR2 SVGIG (reference sequence). CDR3 DNA sequence: TGTGCCTGGAGTGTAGGGCTAGCGGGAGATGAGCAGTTCTTC. Its protein product is CAWSVGLAGDEQFF.

This clone was detected a few times. The chain links TRBV14 to TRBJ1-1; D remains ambiguous. CDR1 is SGHDN, CDR2 FVKESK, per germline. The V end lost 2 bases, the J end lost 0 bases, and 13 bases lay between the germline ends. The CDR3 consists of 16 residues. In DNA form, the CDR3 reads TGTGCCAGCAGCCAAAGCGGGTTCGCCTTGAACACTGAAGCTTTCTTT. Protein: CASSQSGFALNTEAFF.

The genes are TRBV30 and TRBJ2-5; weak D call: TRBD2 (5 bases). The CDR3 sequence is 14 residues long. The ends were cut back, 2 bases at V and 1 base at J, with 11 bases in the middle. In germline, CDR1 is GTSNPN, CDR2 SVGIG (reference sequence). CDR3 sequence reads: CAWSPPGVQETQYF. CDR3 nucleotide sequence: TGTGCCTGGAGTCCCCCCGGGGTCCAAGAGACCCAGTACTTC.

The J gene is TRBJ2-1, the V gene TRBV28; a weak D match, TRBD1 (6 bases). V was pared by 8 bases and J by 6 bases, with 11 bases between. The V gene's germline CDR1 is MDHEN and CDR2 SYDVKM. The CDR3 is made up of 12 amino acids. The CDR3 here is CASRQGSNEQFF. Here the CDR3 DNA reads TGTGCCAGCCGTCAGGGGTCCAATGAGCAGTTCTTC.

This clone was seen more than once but under ten times. The chain recombines TRBV4-1 with TRBJ2-1; TRBD2 matches at 7 bases. J lost 5 bases, V lost 3 bases, and 19 bases had no gene match. The CDR3 extends over 19 amino acids. CDR1 and CDR2 (germline): MGHRA, YSYEKL. CDR3 nucleotide sequence: TGCGCCAGCAGCCACCCCCTGCGTCGGGGAGGGACGGATAACAATGAGCAGTTCTTC. Encoded protein: CASSHPLRRGGTDNNEQFF.

The table lists this clone with a few counts. The V gene is TRBV5-1, the J gene TRBJ2-5; 8 bases match TRBD1. The CDR3 totals 15 residues. With V trimmed by 1 base and J by 5 bases, 7 bases remained unmatched. Germline lookup yields CDR1 SGHRS and CDR2 YFSETQ. The CDR3 DNA reads as TGCGCCAGCAGCTTGCAGCCAGGGGGCAGGGAGACCCAGTACTTC. It specifies CASSLQPGGRETQYF.

The chain employs TRBV25-1 and TRBJ2-1, with TRBD2 identical over 11 bases. From germline, CDR1 is MGHDK and CDR2 SYGVNS. This CDR3 spans 15 amino acids. V dropped 6 bases and J dropped 7; count of bases not matched to a gene: 8. Here the CDR3 reads CASRAPGLAVNEQFF. The CDR3 nucleotides are TGTGCCAGCAGAGCTCCGGGACTAGCGGTAAATGAGCAGTTCTTC.

V and J are TRBV30 and TRBJ2-1; 11 nucleotides agree with TRBD2. Per the germline V gene, CDR1 is GTSNPN and CDR2 is SVGIG (reference sequence). The length of the CDR3 is 15 residues. The V segment lost 1 base and the J segment 8 bases; nucleotides outside the gene matches: 7. CDR3 in amino acids: CAWSEPGLAVDEQFF. DNA for the CDR3: TGTGCCTGGAGTGAACCGGGACTAGCGGTCGATGAGCAGTTCTTC.

V and J are TRBV27 and TRBJ2-5; D is undetermined. The CDR3 is 14 amino acids. The germline V and J ends were trimmed by 5 bases and 5 bases, with 15 bases remaining between them. CDR1 and CDR2 (germline): MNHEY, SMNVEV (reference sequence). For the CDR3, the DNA is TGTGCCAGCAGTCCCCGAGGCGGATACGAGACCCAGTACTTC. It translates to CASSPRGGYETQYF.